The 18 T cell receptor beta chains listed next were all sequenced from one sample in a study of T-cell memory formation after mild COVID-19. MiXCR, run by TCRdb on the 5' RACE reads, gives a single entry per CDR3 protein. The table has approximately 300,000 distinct CDR3 sequences, more than 15% seen once. The sequenced sample consisted of PBMCs or a T cell subset sorted from them (not recorded which). The receptors here all came from a man in his late teens or twenties who had mild COVID-19 (a few samples of this study predate the infection). Cell type and time point are not known.

This clonotype was counted at least ten times. This rearrangement joins TRBV20-1 to TRBJ2-6; D gene unclear. V was shortened by 1 base and J by 0 bases, with 1 base between the two germline ends. The CDR3 is 13 amino acids. Germline V gene lookup returns CDR1 DFQATT and CDR2 SNEGSKA (reference sequence). CDR3 sequence (DNA): TGCAGTGCTAGAGTCTCTGGGGCCAACGTCCTGACTTTC. Its translation is CSARVSGANVLTF.

V gene TRBV27 combines with J gene TRBJ2-5; TRBD2 matches at 10 bases. This CDR3 region has 15 residues. V lost 6 bases and J lost 4; bases outside the gene matches: 8. Germline V gene data show CDR1 as MNHEY and CDR2 as SMNVEV (reference sequence). CDR3 sequence (DNA): TGTGCCAGCAGACTTAGCGGGGGGAGGACAGAGACCCAGTACTTC. Translated: CASRLSGGRTETQYF.

V is TRBV11-2 and J is TRBJ1-3; the D is unclear. The ends were cut back, 0 bases at V and 1 base at J, with 7 bases in the middle. CDR3 length equals 15 residues. Germline CDR1 SGHAT, CDR2 FQNNGV. The CDR3 region has the DNA TGTGCCAGCAGCTTAGATCCCAGATCTGGAAACACCATATATTTT. This encodes CASSLDPRSGNTIYF.

Only a few counts were recorded for this clonotype. The chain is built from TRBV18 and TRBJ2-3; no firm D call. The CDR3 is 15 residues long. The V gene lost 8 bases and the J gene lost 1 base, with 16 bases spanning the gap. Germline assignment: CDR1 KGHSH and CDR2 LQKENI. CDR3 sequence (DNA): TGTGCCAGCGCGGACGGAAGGGTGGGCACAGATACGCAGTATTTT. Its protein product is CASADGRVGTDTQYF.

This clonotype has ten or more counts. The chain uses TRBV5-1 and TRBJ2-7; D may match TRBD1 or TRBD2 (5 bases each). The germline CDR1 and CDR2 sequences are SGHRS and YFSETQ. The CDR3 is made up of 14 amino acids. V lost 2 bases to trimming and J lost 1 base, with 10 bases between them. CDR3 sequence reads: CASSFGGGSYEQYF. The CDR3 region has the DNA TGCGCCAGCAGCTTTGGGGGTGGTTCCTACGAGCAGTACTTC.

This clonotype was recorded a few times. The V gene is TRBV18, the J gene TRBJ1-4, with 10 bases fitting TRBD1. Trimming removed 2 bases from V and 8 bases from J; junction bases left unmatched: 5. Germline V lookup: CDR1 KGHSH, CDR2 LQKENI. The CDR3 totals 15 residues. CDR3 nucleotide sequence: TGTGCCAGCTCACCAGGGACAGGGGCATCCGAAAAACTGTTTTTT. This sequence encodes CASSPGTGASEKLFF.

This clonotype turned up a few times. A junction boundary mismatches the germline segment, possibly from a read error. The chain uses TRBV19 and TRBJ2-7; the D call may be TRBD1 or TRBD2 (6 bases each). Germline V gene data show CDR1 as LNHDA and CDR2 as SQIVND (reference sequence). This CDR3 has 14 amino acids. CDR3 in amino acids: CASSMGGDKTRMDF. The CDR3 DNA reads as TGTGCCAGTAGTATGGGCGGGGACAAAACCAGAATGGACTTC.

V and J are TRBV6-5 and TRBJ1-2; 7 bases are a match to TRBD1. The CDR3 consists of 13 residues. The V segment lost 7 bases and the J segment 5 bases; nucleotides outside the gene matches: 7. CDR1 is MNHEY and CDR2 is SVGAGI in the germline V gene. DNA of the CDR3: TGTGCCAGCACCCGGGACAGTGGGTATGGCTACACCTTC. This encodes CASTRDSGYGYTF.

This clonotype was seen a handful of times. The CDR3 region is CASSLARLWGEQYF. The CDR3 coding sequence is TGTGCCAGCAGCTTAGCTCGTCTGTGGGGCGAGCAGTACTTC. V usage is TRBV7-9 and J usage is TRBJ2-7; unclear D gene. The germline CDR1 and CDR2 sequences are SEHNR and FQNEAQ (reference sequence). The CDR3 totals 14 residues. Trimming removed 0 bases at V and 6 bases at J, with 12 bases between.

This clonotype was seen a few times. The chain is built from TRBV30 and TRBJ2-2; D unclear. The CDR3 extends over 12 amino acids. In germline, CDR1 is GTSNPN, CDR2 SVGIG (reference sequence). V gave up 2 bases and J gave up 7 bases, with 8 bases separating them. The CDR3 spells CAWSRMGGELFF. The CDR3 DNA sequence: TGTGCCTGGAGTAGAATGGGCGGGGAGCTGTTTTTT.

V gene TRBV5-1 combines with J gene TRBJ2-3; 10 bases agree with TRBD2. Unmatched junction bases numbered 12, after V lost 3 bases and J lost 5 bases. The CDR3 is 17 residues long. The germline gives CDR1 SGHRS, CDR2 YFSETQ. The CDR3 bases are TGCGCCAGCAGCTCCGGAAACCTAGCGGGGGTCGGAGATACGCAGTATTTT. Its translation is CASSSGNLAGVGDTQYF.

This clonotype was found a few times. The chain links TRBV11-2 to TRBJ2-5; D is uncertain. Germline V gene sequence: CDR1 SGHAT, CDR2 FQNNGV. CDR3 length: 15 amino acids. Trimming took 3 bases from V and 2 from J, leaving 13 bases between them. CDR3 sequence reads: CASSFYGRQQETQYF. The CDR3 nucleotides read TGTGCCAGCAGCTTCTACGGTCGGCAACAAGAGACCCAGTACTTC. Together with reference TRBV11-2 and TRBJ2-5, the CDR3 gives the full variable domain: EAGVAQSPRYKIIEKRQSVAFWCNPISGHATLYWYQQILGQGPKLLIQFQNNGVVDDSQLPKDRFSAERLKGVDSTLKIQPAKLEDSAVYLCASSFYGRQQETQYFGPGTRLLVL.

This sequence joins TRBV12-3 or TRBV12-4 and TRBJ1-1; D is unresolved. V lost 3 bases and J lost 3, with 8 bases in between. CDR3 length: 13 residues. The CDR3 here is CASSFRDYTEAFF. CDR3 sequence (DNA): TGTGCCAGCAGTTTCCGAGATTACACTGAAGCTTTCTTT.

V and J are TRBV9 and TRBJ2-4; D may correspond to TRBD1 or TRBD2 (5 bases each). This CDR3 is 16 amino acids long. Looked up from germline, CDR1 is SGDLS and CDR2 is YYNGEE. With 7 bases removed from V and 6 bases from J, the gap between germline ends came to 23 bases. CDR3 region: CASSQYVAGTGNIQYF. Here the CDR3 DNA reads TGTGCCAGCTCGCAATATGTGGCCGGGACGGGAAACATTCAGTACTTC.

This clonotype turned up a few times. The V gene is TRBV20-1, the J gene TRBJ2-4; the D gene is possibly TRBD2 (6 bases). Deletions cut 5 bases from V and 4 bases from J, with 9 bases between. The CDR3 spans 12 residues. In germline, CDR1 is DFQATT, CDR2 SNEGSKA (reference sequence). The CDR3: CSAWDSKNIQYF. CDR3 in DNA: TGCAGTGCTTGGGACTCAAAAAACATTCAGTACTTC.

This clonotype showed up just a few times. The chain joins TRBV3-1 to TRBJ1-4, with no clear D. The V gene lost 3 bases and the J gene lost 0 bases, with 8 bases spanning the gap. Germline-derived CDR1 and CDR2 are LGHDT and YNNKEL (reference sequence). The CDR3 runs 15 residues. Here the CDR3 DNA reads TGTGCCAGCAGCCACCTGGTAGCAACTAATGAAAAACTGTTTTTT. Protein sequence: CASSHLVATNEKLFF.

This clonotype was observed a few times. CDR3 region: CASSAAGSNEQFF. CDR3 DNA sequence: TGCGCCAGCAGCGCAGCGGGGAGCAATGAGCAGTTCTTC. The chain has TRBV4-1 and TRBJ2-1; 7 bases line up with TRBD2. The germline CDR1 and CDR2 sequences are MGHRA and YSYEKL. V dropped 5 bases and J dropped 6; count of bases not matched to a gene: 4. The CDR3 has 13 amino acids.

V and J are TRBV6-2 or TRBV6-3 and TRBJ2-3; D remains unclear. The V gene lost 7 bases and the J gene lost 1 base, with 9 bases spanning the gap. The CDR3 covers 13 residues. From germline, CDR1 is MNHEY and CDR2 SVGEGT. The CDR3 reads CASKGKGTDTQYF. The CDR3 nucleotides read TGTGCCAGCAAAGGGAAGGGCACAGATACGCAGTATTTT.